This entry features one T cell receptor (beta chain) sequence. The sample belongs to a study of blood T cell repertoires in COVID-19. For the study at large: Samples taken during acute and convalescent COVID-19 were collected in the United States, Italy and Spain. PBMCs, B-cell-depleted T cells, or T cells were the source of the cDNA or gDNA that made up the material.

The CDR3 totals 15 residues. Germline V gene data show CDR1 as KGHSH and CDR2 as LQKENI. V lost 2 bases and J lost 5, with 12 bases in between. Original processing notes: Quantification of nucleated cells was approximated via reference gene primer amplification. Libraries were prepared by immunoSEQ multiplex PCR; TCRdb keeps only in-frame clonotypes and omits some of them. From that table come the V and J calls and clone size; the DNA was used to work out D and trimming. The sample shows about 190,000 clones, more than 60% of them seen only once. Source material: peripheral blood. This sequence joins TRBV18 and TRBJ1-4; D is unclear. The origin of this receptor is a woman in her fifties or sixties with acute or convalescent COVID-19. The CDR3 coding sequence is TGTGCCAGCTCACCATTAGTCGCGGTGAATGAAAAACTGTTTTTT. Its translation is CASSPLVAVNEKLFF.